The 23 T cell receptor beta chains reported below all come from one sample, sequenced in a study of T-cell reconstitution after alpha-beta-depleted transplantation in children. The TCRbeta library was prepared with unique molecular identifiers. In TCRdb, the PCR reads were re-called with MiXCR into one record per CDR3 protein. The table has about 540,000 distinct CDR3 sequences, about 17% seen once. This specimen consisted of PBMCs from the stem cell graft donor, obtained from the stem cell graft. The receptors were gathered from a human donor who donated a stem cell graft to a child with acute lymphoblastic leukemia.

A few counts support this clonotype. This chain joins TRBV7-8 and TRBJ2-2; possible D gene TRBD2, 6 bases. The CDR3 loop spans 17 amino acids. The germline V and J ends were trimmed by 6 bases and 0 bases, with 17 bases remaining between them. CDR1 SGHVS and CDR2 FQNEAQ come from the germline V gene. CDR3 nucleotide sequence: TGTGCCAGCAGATCTTCCGGGAGAGTTTCGAACACCGGGGAGCTGTTTTTT. It translates to CASRSSGRVSNTGELFF.

The genes are TRBV20-1 and TRBJ1-4; D is undetermined. The CDR3 consists of 16 residues. V shed 0 bases and J shed 0 bases, with 11 bases lying between them. Germline V CDR1 and CDR2: DFQATT, SNEGSKA (reference sequence). Here the CDR3 DNA reads TGCAGTGCTAGAGATGATACTGCTTCAACTAATGAAAAACTGTTTTTT. Its translation: CSARDDTASTNEKLFF.

This sequence joins TRBV5-4 and TRBJ1-2; D perhaps matches TRBD1 (6 bases). Germline V lookup: CDR1 SGHNT, CDR2 YYREEE (reference sequence). Trimming left V 0 bases short and J 3 bases short, with 12 bases between. CDR3 length: 15 residues. CDR3 region: CASSLESGTYYGYTF. The CDR3 DNA is TGTGCCAGCAGCTTGGAATCAGGGACATACTATGGCTACACCTTC.

In this sample, this clonotype turned up once. V usage is TRBV11-3 and J usage is TRBJ2-7, with 10 bases that match TRBD1. This CDR3 has 16 residues. Per germline, CDR1 SGHNT and CDR2 YENEEA. V shed 6 bases, J shed 1 base, and the junction held 9 bases outside the gene matches. In DNA, the CDR3 is TGTGCCAGCAGGCTGACCCGGGACAGGGGTTCCTACGAGCAGTACTTC. It is translated as CASRLTRDRGSYEQYF.

The chain carries TRBV29-1 and TRBJ2-2; D is unclear. V was pared by 4 bases and J by 0 bases, with 6 bases between. The CDR3 covers 13 residues. Germline CDR1 reads SQVTM; CDR2 reads ANQGSEA. The CDR3 loop reads CSVAVPNTGELFF. The CDR3 nucleotides are TGCAGCGTTGCGGTCCCGAACACCGGGGAGCTGTTTTTT.

This clonotype was counted a few times. The chain is built from TRBV12-3 or TRBV12-4 and TRBJ2-5; D not resolved. The CDR3 runs 13 residues. V lost 4 bases and J 7 bases, leaving 13 bases between the germline ends. The CDR3 DNA sequence: TGTGCCAGCAGTTATACGGTCTCGGGGACCCAGTACTTC. Its protein is CASSYTVSGTQYF.

This clonotype was counted only a few times. V is TRBV12-3 or TRBV12-4 and J is TRBJ1-5; D is uncertain. This CDR3 contains 9 residues. Trimming left V 5 bases short and J 9 bases short, with 2 bases between. The CDR3 nucleotides read TGTGCCAGCAGTCCGCCCCAGCATTTT. Protein product: CASSPPQHF.

This sequence joins TRBV29-1 and TRBJ2-7, with D unresolved. The germline V and J ends were trimmed by 4 bases and 3 bases, with 19 bases remaining between them. The CDR3 covers 15 residues. The germline V gene has CDR1 SQVTM and CDR2 ANQGSEA. CDR3 in DNA: TGCAGCGTTGCCGGATCTTATCGTTTGGGCTACGAGCAGTACTTC. Translation gives CSVAGSYRLGYEQYF.

The rearrangement uses TRBV27 and TRBJ1-1; D gene ambiguous. CDR1 is MNHEY and CDR2 is SMNVEV in the germline V gene (reference sequence). The CDR3 spans 11 residues. V lost 8 bases and J lost 7, with 11 bases in between. CDR3 loop: CASAHQLEAFF. DNA of the CDR3: TGTGCCAGCGCACACCAGCTTGAAGCTTTCTTT.

This clonotype was detected a few times. The chain has TRBV4-2 and TRBJ2-1; TRBD2 matches at 11 bases. With 3 bases clipped from V and 5 bases from J, the junction kept 9 bases outside the gene matches. The CDR3 is made up of 17 amino acids. CDR1 and CDR2 (germline): LGHNA, YNFKEQ. The CDR3 coding sequence is TGTGCCAGCAGCCAGGGGGAGGGACTAGCGGAGCACAATGAGCAGTTCTTC. Translation: CASSQGEGLAEHNEQFF.

This clonotype was observed a handful of times. The chain links TRBV5-1 to TRBJ2-5; D is ambiguous. V gave up 6 bases and J gave up 2 bases, with 14 bases separating them. The CDR3 covers 14 residues. Germline loops: CDR1 SGHRS, CDR2 YFSETQ. The CDR3 region has the DNA TGCGCCAGCACCAATGAGGTGTTTCAAGAGACCCAGTACTTC. Translated: CASTNEVFQETQYF.

The chain combines TRBV4-1 with TRBJ2-5, with 9 bases that match TRBD1. The CDR3 loop spans 14 amino acids. The V segment lost 0 bases and the J segment 5 bases; nucleotides outside the gene matches: 1. Germline V gene data show CDR1 as MGHRA and CDR2 as YSYEKL. In DNA form, the CDR3 reads TGCGCCAGCAGCCAAGACGGACAGGGGGAGACCCAGTACTTC. It encodes CASSQDGQGETQYF.

V is TRBV5-1 and J is TRBJ2-1; D ambiguous. Germline values: CDR1 SGHRS, CDR2 YFSETQ. The CDR3 is made up of 13 amino acids. V was trimmed by 4 bases and J by 7 bases, leaving 12 bases between them. The CDR3, as DNA: TGCGCCAGCAGCGTGGCGATTTCTAATGAGCAGTTCTTC. Protein sequence: CASSVAISNEQFF.

The genes are TRBV20-1 and TRBJ2-1; D perhaps matches TRBD2 (5 bases). The CDR3 has 18 amino acids. In germline, CDR1 is DFQATT, CDR2 SNEGSKA (reference sequence). V was trimmed by 0 bases and J by 0 bases, leaving 18 bases between them. CDR3 amino acids: CSARDRPSTLSSYNEQFF. The CDR3 bases are TGCAGTGCTAGAGATCGCCCTAGCACCCTTAGCTCCTACAATGAGCAGTTCTTC.

The rearrangement uses TRBV18 and TRBJ1-2; tentative D call: TRBD1 (5 bases). Trimming took 6 bases from V and 8 from J, leaving 13 bases between them. The CDR3 runs to 12 residues. The germline CDR1 and CDR2 sequences are KGHSH and LQKENI. The CDR3 nucleotides read TGTGCCAGCTCCCGGGACGTCCAGGGCTACACCTTC. Encoded protein: CASSRDVQGYTF.

This clonotype showed up just a few times. This sequence joins TRBV12-3 or TRBV12-4 and TRBJ2-2; D perhaps matches TRBD1 (6 bases). This CDR3 has 16 residues. V lost 6 bases, J lost 6 bases, and 20 bases lay in between. In DNA form, the CDR3 reads TGTGCCAGCAGCTCCACAGGGATTAGGATATCCGGGGAGCTGTTTTTT. This translates into CASSSTGIRISGELFF.

The V call is TRBV5-1, the J call TRBJ2-1, with 7 positions matching TRBD1. The V and J ends lost 4 bases and 9 bases, in that order; junction bases with no gene match: 13. Germline CDR1 reads SGHRS; CDR2 reads YFSETQ. This CDR3 is 15 amino acids long. CDR3 nucleotides: TGCGCCAGCAGCCGGAGAGGGGGCGCTAGTTTTGAGCAGTTCTTC. Its translation is CASSRRGGASFEQFF.

This clonotype was seen more than once but under ten times. The chain carries TRBV11-1 and TRBJ1-1; tentative D call: TRBD1 (5 bases). CDR1 SGHAT and CDR2 FQDESV come from the germline V gene (reference sequence). The germline V and J ends were trimmed by 5 bases and 4 bases, with 17 bases remaining between them. The CDR3 contains 15 residues. The CDR3 DNA sequence: TGTGCCAGCAGCCCCTGGGGGGGTCGCGTCACTGAAGCTTTCTTT. Protein sequence: CASSPWGGRVTEAFF.

This clonotype showed up just once. This chain uses TRBV6-1 with TRBJ1-3; 7 nucleotides match TRBD1. The CDR3 contains 15 residues. V was clipped by 10 bases and J by 0 bases; unmatched bases: 9. Per the germline V gene, CDR1 is MNHNS and CDR2 is SASEGT. Here the CDR3 reads CATARGGSSGNTIYF. In DNA, the CDR3 is TGTGCCACCGCGCGAGGGGGCAGCTCTGGAAACACCATATATTTT.

This clonotype was counted at least ten times. The chain has TRBV7-9 and TRBJ1-2; TRBD1 agrees at 12 bases. After removal of 4 bases from V and 10 bases from J, the junction contained 4 bases not matched to a gene. This CDR3 has 13 amino acids. Looked up from germline, CDR1 is SEHNR and CDR2 is FQNEAQ (reference sequence). The CDR3 loop is CASSSGQGAFYTF. In DNA, the CDR3 is TGTGCCAGCAGCTCGGGACAGGGGGCGTTCTACACCTTC.

The rearrangement joins TRBV20-1 to TRBJ2-7, with a weak D call TRBD2 (6 bases). V was shortened by 0 bases and J by 4 bases, with 10 bases between the two germline ends. Germline V CDR1 and CDR2: DFQATT, SNEGSKA (reference sequence). The CDR3 has 13 residues. The CDR3 sequence: CSARELAHYEQYF. The CDR3 DNA reads TGCAGTGCTAGAGAACTAGCCCATTACGAGCAGTACTTC.

Only a few counts were recorded for this clonotype. This chain connects TRBV19 to TRBJ1-6; 7 bases agree with TRBD1. The CDR3 consists of 16 residues. V was clipped by 3 bases and J by 8 bases; unmatched bases: 10. Germline CDR1 and CDR2: LNHDA and SQIVND (reference sequence). CDR3 sequence reads: CASSIIGDSLYSPLHF. CDR3 DNA: TGTGCCAGTAGTATCATCGGGGACAGCCTTTATTCACCCCTCCACTTT.

A few counts support this clonotype. The gene calls are TRBV6-5 and TRBJ2-2, with 10 bases lining up with TRBD1. V lost 0 bases to trimming and J lost 6 bases; unmatched junction nucleotides: 4. Germline assignment: CDR1 MNHEY and CDR2 SVGAGI. This CDR3 is built from 16 residues. The CDR3, as DNA: TGTGCCAGCAGTTACTCGAGGGGACAGGGGTCCGGGGAGCTGTTTTTT. Residues: CASSYSRGQGSGELFF.